The rows below give T cell receptor beta chains drawn from one sample of a study of CD8 T cells in Susac syndrome. TCRdb analysed the immunoSEQ multiplex PCR reads with MiXCR anew, one entry per CDR3 protein. The profile covers about 180,000 distinct CDR3 sequences, with about 95% appearing a single time and 0.099% taken by the ten largest. The sequenced sample was CD4+ T cells from PBMCs. The receptors derive from a human donor with Susac syndrome. Each CDR3 is given with its conserved first and last residue. The D gene is left open where the match is weak. Where a row states a size, it is once, few, many or the class of an expanded clone; other rows omit it.

>.|.|TRBV19|TRBJ1-1
CASSSRDVGLNTEAFF
TGTGCCAGTAGTTCCCGGGACGTAGGATTGAACACTGAAGCTTTCTTT
>once|.|TRBV18|TRBJ1-2
CASSPKQVDYGYTF
TGTGCCAGCTCACCTAAACAGGTTGACTATGGCTACACCTTC
>.|TRBD2|TRBV3-1|TRBJ2-1
CASSQDLGLANVDEQFF
TGTGCCAGCAGCCAAGATTTGGGACTAGCAAATGTAGATGAGCAGTTCTTC
>.|TRBD1|TRBV7-3|TRBJ1-1
CASSPTGGQSTEAFF
TGTGCCAGCAGCCCCACCGGGGGACAGAGCACTGAAGCTTTCTTT
>.|TRBD1|TRBV5-6|TRBJ2-7
CASSGGQQIYEQYF
TGTGCCAGCAGCGGGGGACAGCAGATCTACGAGCAGTACTTC
>.|.|TRBV30|TRBJ1-2
CAWSAGVGYTF
TGTGCCTGGAGTGCTGGGGTTGGCTACACCTTC
>.|TRBD1|TRBV6-5|TRBJ1-5
CASKDYRGSNQPQHF
TGTGCCAGCAAAGACTACAGGGGTAGCAATCAGCCCCAGCATTTT
>.|TRBD2|TRBV2|TRBJ2-3
CASSVSGSTDTQYF
TGTGCCAGCAGTGTTAGCGGGAGCACAGATACGCAGTATTTT
>.|.|TRBV3-1|TRBJ2-7
CASSQGTAGYEQYF
TGTGCCAGCAGCCAAGGGACAGCTGGGTACGAGCAGTACTTC
>.|.|TRBV5-1|TRBJ2-7
CASSLGEGEQYF
TGCGCCAGCAGCTTGGGAGAGGGCGAGCAGTACTTC
>.|.|TRBV19|TRBJ1-5
CASSMSVGNQPQHF
TGTGCCAGTAGTATGTCGGTAGGCAATCAGCCCCAGCATTTT
>once|.|TRBV29-1|TRBJ2-1
CSGEKGVNEQFF
TGCAGCGGGGAAAAGGGGGTGAATGAGCAGTTCTTC
>.|.|TRBV7-9|TRBJ2-7
CASSHGTRDYEQYF
TGTGCCAGCAGCCACGGGACGAGGGACTACGAGCAGTACTTC
>.|.|TRBV6-5|TRBJ2-2
CASSRRAGKLFF
TGTGCCAGCAGCCGACGGGCCGGGAAGCTGTTTTTT
>.|.|TRBV25-1|TRBJ1-2
CASRAAHGYTF
TGTGCCAGCAGGGCGGCCCATGGCTACACCTTC
>few|.|TRBV7-9|TRBJ1-2
CASSPDRNYGYTF
TGTGCCAGCAGCCCCGACAGGAACTATGGCTACACCTTC
>.|.|TRBV30|TRBJ1-2
CAWGRGNYGYTF
TGTGCCTGGGGACGCGGTAACTATGGCTACACCTTC
>.|.|TRBV28|TRBJ1-4
CASLASTPEEKLFF
TGTGCCAGCTTGGCCAGTACCCCTGAAGAAAAACTGTTTTTT
>.|.|TRBV2|TRBJ1-1
CASSEEVNTEAFF
TGTGCCAGCAGTGAAGAGGTGAACACTGAAGCTTTCTTT
>.|TRBD1|TRBV6-2/TRBV6-3|TRBJ2-7
CASSSGQGPTYEQYF
TGTGCCAGCAGTTCCGGACAGGGCCCCACGTACGAGCAGTACTTC
>once|.|TRBV5-4|TRBJ2-1
CASSLEGGAYNEQFF
TGTGCCAGCAGCTTGGAAGGCGGGGCCTACAATGAGCAGTTCTTC
>once|.|TRBV29-1|TRBJ2-1
CSVYSGSYNEQFF
TGCAGCGTTTATAGCGGCTCCTACAATGAGCAGTTCTTC
>.|TRBD1|TRBV20-1|TRBJ1-6
CSARGQVYNSPLHF
TGCAGTGCCCGGGGACAGGTTTATAATTCACCCCTCCACTTT
>.|TRBD1|TRBV27|TRBJ2-5
CASSPVSTGAQETQYF
TGTGCCAGCAGCCCGGTTTCGACAGGGGCCCAAGAGACCCAGTACTTC
>.|TRBD2|TRBV24-1|TRBJ2-3
CATSDLSGSGDTQYF
TGTGCCACCAGTGATTTGAGCGGGAGTGGTGATACGCAGTATTTT
>.|.|TRBV20-1|TRBJ1-5
CSASTGSRSNQPQHF
TGCAGTGCTAGTACGGGATCTAGAAGCAATCAGCCCCAGCATTTT
>.|TRBD1|TRBV10-3|TRBJ1-5
CAINDRDGQPQHF
TGTGCCATCAACGACAGGGACGGACAGCCCCAGCATTTT
>.|.|TRBV7-2|TRBJ1-1
CASSLWTSTEAFF
TGTGCCAGCAGCTTATGGACCAGCACTGAAGCTTTCTTT
>.|.|TRBV5-5|TRBJ1-2
CASSLVQAGYTF
TGTGCCAGCAGCTTGGTACAGGCTGGCTACACCTTC
>.|TRBD1|TRBV28|TRBJ1-2
CASSWDSNYGYTF
TGTGCCAGCAGTTGGGACAGTAATTATGGCTACACCTTC
>.|.|TRBV28|TRBJ1-4
CATFQPSGEKLFF
TGTGCCACCTTCCAGCCTTCGGGGGAAAAACTGTTTTTT
>.|.|TRBV18|TRBJ1-2
CASSLELDAHYGYTF
TGTGCCAGCTCACTCGAACTGGATGCCCACTATGGCTACACCTTC
>.|TRBD1|TRBV18|TRBJ2-7
CASSPGTGRYEQYF
TGTGCCAGCTCTCCCGGGACAGGGCGCTACGAGCAGTACTTC
>.|TRBD1|TRBV20-1|TRBJ1-5
CSARSGGGNQPQHF
TGCAGTGCTAGGTCAGGGGGTGGCAATCAGCCCCAGCATTTT
>.|.|TRBV7-7|TRBJ2-2
CASSPWGTDNTGELFF
TGTGCTAGCAGCCCCTGGGGAACAGATAACACCGGGGAGCTGTTTTTT
>.|.|TRBV20-1|TRBJ2-1
CSARDSSVGGNNEQFF
TGCAGTGCTAGAGATAGTTCAGTGGGCGGAAACAATGAGCAGTTCTTC
>.|.|TRBV9|TRBJ1-4
CASSATDGRGEKLFF
TGTGCCAGCAGCGCTACGGACGGTAGAGGAGAAAAACTGTTTTTT
>.|.|TRBV7-8|TRBJ1-1
CASSFRPNTEAFF
TGTGCCAGCAGCTTCAGGCCGAACACTGAAGCTTTCTTT
>.|TRBD1|TRBV12-5|TRBJ2-1
CASGLRDSGYNEQFF
TGTGCTAGTGGTTTGAGGGACAGTGGCTACAATGAGCAGTTCTTC
>.|TRBD2|TRBV29-1|TRBJ2-1
CSGRIAGGLSNEQFF
TGCAGCGGCAGAATAGCGGGGGGGCTGAGCAATGAGCAGTTCTTC
>.|.|TRBV25-1|TRBJ1-2
CASSDRAANGYTF
TGTGCCAGCAGTGACAGGGCAGCAAATGGCTACACCTTC
>.|.|TRBV20-1|TRBJ2-7
CSALNGYEQYF
TGCAGTGCTCTTAATGGTTACGAGCAGTACTTC
>.|.|TRBV5-4|TRBJ2-5
CASSRRLEGIGETQYF
TGTGCCAGCAGCCGGCGTCTTGAGGGTATCGGAGAGACCCAGTACTTC
>.|TRBD2|TRBV6-6|TRBJ2-3
CASSSGGGTDTQYF
TGTGCCAGCAGCAGCGGGGGGGGCACAGATACGCAGTATTTT
>.|.|TRBV9|TRBJ1-1
CASSPDALAEAFF
TGTGCCAGCAGCCCTGATGCGCTCGCTGAAGCTTTCTTT
>.|.|TRBV25-1|TRBJ1-2
CASSEWADGSNYGYTF
TGTGCCAGCAGTGAATGGGCAGACGGATCGAACTATGGCTACACCTTC
>.|TRBD2|TRBV20-1|TRBJ2-3
CSARLAGVADTQYF
TGCAGTGCTAGACTAGCGGGAGTGGCAGATACGCAGTATTTT
>.|TRBD2|TRBV29-1|TRBJ2-5
CSAGGTRTRYRETQYF
TGCAGCGCGGGGGGGACTAGGACACGGTATAGAGAGACCCAGTACTTC
>.|.|TRBV15|TRBJ1-2
CATSRDPGGSNYGYTF
TGTGCCACCAGCAGAGATCCGGGGGGATCTAACTATGGCTACACCTTC
>.|.|TRBV7-2|TRBJ2-1
CASTPPEGTWNEQFF
TGTGCCAGCACCCCCCCGGAGGGGACTTGGAATGAGCAGTTCTTC
>.|TRBD1|TRBV2|TRBJ1-5
CASRGQDQPQHF
TGTGCCAGCAGAGGACAGGATCAGCCCCAGCATTTT
>.|.|TRBV29-1|TRBJ2-7
CSAQDSPGEEQYF
TGCAGCGCCCAGGACAGCCCCGGTGAGGAGCAGTACTTC
>.|.|TRBV3-1|TRBJ1-5
CASSHAGNSNQPQHF
TGTGCCAGCAGCCACGCAGGTAATAGCAATCAGCCCCAGCATTTT